This is a list of T cell receptor beta chains from one sample in a study of spatial heterogeneity in lung cancer. TCRdb independently ran MiXCR on the 5' RACE reads; one entry per CDR3 protein. The repertoire has some 20,000 distinct CDR3 sequences, 3% to 3.5% of them found once; the top ten carry less than 35%. This specimen was PBMCs, taken at surgery. These receptor sequences come from a female donor with early-stage non-small cell lung cancer. Both conserved end residues are trimmed from each CDR3. Each record gives: CDR3 protein, V gene, J gene, CDR3 length.

cdr3_aa: ASSLAGTSGRKETQY
v_call: TRBV5-4
j_call: TRBJ2-5
cdr3_length: 15

cdr3_aa: ASSRTRLQETQY
v_call: TRBV6-5
j_call: TRBJ2-5
cdr3_length: 12

cdr3_aa: ASRRDLSHQPQH
v_call: TRBV6-1
j_call: TRBJ1-5
cdr3_length: 12

cdr3_aa: ATSGGTSGATGDEQF
v_call: TRBV24-1
j_call: TRBJ2-1
cdr3_length: 15

cdr3_aa: ASSDPEGAGGNTIY
v_call: TRBV25-1
j_call: TRBJ1-3
cdr3_length: 14

cdr3_aa: SARLSYEQF
v_call: TRBV20-1
j_call: TRBJ2-1
cdr3_length: 9

cdr3_aa: AITAREGFDEQF
v_call: TRBV10-3
j_call: TRBJ2-1
cdr3_length: 12

cdr3_aa: ASSLTSGNNEQF
v_call: TRBV5-1
j_call: TRBJ2-1
cdr3_length: 12

cdr3_aa: ASSLTGGMYEQF
v_call: TRBV7-3
j_call: TRBJ2-1
cdr3_length: 12

cdr3_aa: SSNELATYEQY
v_call: TRBV20-1
j_call: TRBJ2-7
cdr3_length: 11

cdr3_aa: ASRGTSGNYEQY
v_call: TRBV19
j_call: TRBJ2-7
cdr3_length: 12

cdr3_aa: ASSLARETQY
v_call: TRBV5-1
j_call: TRBJ2-5
cdr3_length: 10

cdr3_aa: ASSYSSRLAGANEQF
v_call: TRBV6-2/TRBV6-3
j_call: TRBJ2-1
cdr3_length: 15